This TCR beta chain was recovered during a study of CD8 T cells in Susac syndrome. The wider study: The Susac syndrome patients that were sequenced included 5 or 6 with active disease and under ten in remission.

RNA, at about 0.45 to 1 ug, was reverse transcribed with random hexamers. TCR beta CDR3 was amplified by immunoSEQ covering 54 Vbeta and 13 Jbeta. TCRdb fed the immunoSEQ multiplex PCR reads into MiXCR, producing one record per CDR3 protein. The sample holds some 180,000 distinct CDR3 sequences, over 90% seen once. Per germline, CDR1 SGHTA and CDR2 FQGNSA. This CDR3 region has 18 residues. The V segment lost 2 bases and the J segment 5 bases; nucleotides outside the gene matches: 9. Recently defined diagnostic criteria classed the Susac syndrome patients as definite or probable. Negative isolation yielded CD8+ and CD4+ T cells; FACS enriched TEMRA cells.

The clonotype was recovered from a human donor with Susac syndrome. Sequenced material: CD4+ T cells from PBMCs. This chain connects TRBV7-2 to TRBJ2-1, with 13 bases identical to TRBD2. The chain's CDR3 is CASSLWRTSGSPHNEQFF. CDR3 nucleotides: TGTGCCAGCAGCTTATGGCGGACTAGCGGGAGTCCCCACAATGAGCAGTTCTTC.